These 21 T cell receptor beta chains share one sample of origin, sequenced in a study of T cells in Graves' hyperthyroidism and ophthalmopathy. Authors of the study amplified TCR beta CDR3 regions from RNA transcripts. A first-round RT-PCR of the TCR CDR3 used the HTBI primer set. One entry per CDR3 protein, called by TCRdb with MiXCR from the multiplex PCR reads. The sample lists about 290,000 distinct CDR3 sequences, 16% occurring once. Specimen: blood. These receptors all stem from a man aged 25-40 years with Graves' hyperthyroidism.

This clonotype has ten or more counts. CDR3 sequence: CASSWWDRGLADTQYF. DNA for the CDR3: TGCGCCAGCAGCTGGTGGGACAGGGGGCTGGCAGATACGCAGTATTTT. The V gene is TRBV5-1, the J gene TRBJ2-3, with 12 bases aligning to TRBD1. The V gene's germline CDR1 is SGHRS and CDR2 YFSETQ. This CDR3 contains 16 residues. With V trimmed by 3 bases and J by 4 bases, 6 bases remained unmatched.

This chain links TRBV5-1 with TRBJ2-5, with 11 bases matching TRBD2. Germline loops: CDR1 SGHRS, CDR2 YFSETQ. V lost 7 bases to trimming and J lost 3 bases; unmatched junction nucleotides: 8. CDR3 length equals 15 residues. CDR3 loop: CASDIAGGDEETQYF. The CDR3, as DNA: TGCGCCAGCGATATAGCGGGAGGGGATGAAGAGACCCAGTACTTC.

This clonotype was recorded many times. The chain carries TRBV13 and TRBJ2-7; the D call may be TRBD1 or TRBD2 (5 bases each). From germline, CDR1 is PRHDT and CDR2 FYEKMQ (reference sequence). The CDR3 runs to 13 residues. Trimming removed 4 bases at V and 3 bases at J, with 10 bases between. CDR3 in amino acids: CASSSRGDYEQYF. The CDR3 region has the DNA TGTGCCAGCAGCTCTCGAGGGGACTACGAGCAGTACTTC.

The J gene is TRBJ1-2, the V gene TRBV15, with 9 bases aligning to TRBD1. Germline V lookup: CDR1 LNHNV, CDR2 YYDKDF (reference sequence). V gave up 5 bases and J gave up 5 bases; unmatched junction bases: 9. The CDR3 runs 15 residues. In nucleotides, the CDR3 is TGTGCCACCAGCTCGCAACAGGGGGCAGAGTATGGCTACACCTTC. Amino acids: CATSSQQGAEYGYTF.

This clonotype was recorded many times. CDR3 bases: TGCAGTGCTAGAGAAGAGGGACGCCCCTACACGGCTGAGCAGTTCTTC. Protein sequence: CSAREEGRPYTAEQFF. The V gene is TRBV20-1, the J gene TRBJ2-1, with D perhaps being TRBD1 or TRBD2 (5 bases each). Germline CDR1 is DFQATT and CDR2 is SNEGSKA (reference sequence). CDR3 size: 16 residues. Trimming removed 0 bases from V and 9 bases from J, with 21 bases in between.

This clonotype was found many times. V usage is TRBV6-1 and J usage is TRBJ1-2, with 7 bases identical to TRBD1. This CDR3 is 14 amino acids long. Germline trimming cut 1 base from V and 2 bases from J; bases unmatched to any gene: 1. CDR1 and CDR2 from the germline V gene are MNHNS and SASEGT. CDR3 region: CASSEGDRNYGYTF. The CDR3 DNA follows: TGTGCCAGCAGTGAAGGGGACAGAAACTATGGCTACACCTTC.

This clonotype was found a few times. The chain employs TRBV12-5 and TRBJ2-2; D gene unclear. V lost 3 bases, J lost 4 bases, and 0 bases lay in between. Germline assignment: CDR1 LGHNT and CDR2 FRNRAP. The CDR3 covers 11 residues. CDR3 loop: CASGFTGELFF. CDR3 coding DNA: TGTGCTAGTGGTTTCACCGGGGAGCTGTTTTTT.

This clonotype was observed many times. This chain joins TRBV6-1 and TRBJ2-7, with TRBD2 matching 8 bases. The CDR3 runs to 15 residues. V shed 1 base, J shed 4 bases, and the junction held 6 bases outside the gene matches. CDR1 is MNHNS and CDR2 is SASEGT in the germline V gene. The CDR3 DNA is TGTGCCAGCAGTGAAGTAGGCGGGAGGCGTTACGAGCAGTACTTC. This gives the protein CASSEVGGRRYEQYF.

This clonotype was seen repeatedly, ten times or more. The chain's CDR3 is CASSHRDLPYEQYF. CDR3 sequence (DNA): TGTGCCAGCAGTCACCGGGACCTCCCCTACGAGCAGTACTTC. The V call is TRBV12-3 or TRBV12-4, the J call TRBJ2-7; D might be TRBD1 or TRBD2, each matching 5 bases. The CDR3 is 14 amino acids. Trimming removed 5 bases at V and 2 bases at J, with 13 bases between.

Ten or more counts support this clonotype. The chain uses TRBV7-2 and TRBJ2-1; 7 nucleotides align to TRBD2. Per the germline V gene, CDR1 is SGHTA and CDR2 is FQGNSA. CDR3 size: 17 residues. V dropped 1 base and J dropped 4; count of bases not matched to a gene: 10. The CDR3 here is CASSLDPAGISYNEQFF. The DNA for the CDR3 is TGTGCCAGCAGCTTAGACCCAGCGGGGATATCATACAATGAGCAGTTCTTC.

V gene TRBV6-1 combines with J gene TRBJ1-5, with D unresolved. V lost 3 bases to trimming and J lost 0 bases, with 9 bases between them. Per the germline V gene, CDR1 is MNHNS and CDR2 is SASEGT. This CDR3 region has 15 residues. The CDR3 bases are TGTGCCAGCAGTGATTGGGAAAATAGCAATCAGCCCCAGCATTTT. The encoded protein is CASSDWENSNQPQHF.

This clonotype was seen only a few times. CDR3 region: CAVRSRDSTYEQYF. CDR3 nucleotide sequence: TGTGCCGTCCGCTCGAGGGACAGCACCTACGAGCAGTACTTC. V and J are TRBV10-3 and TRBJ2-7; 7 bases map to TRBD1. Germline V lookup: CDR1 ENHRY, CDR2 SYGVKD. The CDR3 is made up of 14 amino acids. The ends lost 11 bases at V and 2 bases at J; junction bases unmatched: 12.

V and J are TRBV19 and TRBJ2-1; D might be TRBD1 or TRBD2, each matching 5 bases. With 5 bases removed from V and 4 bases from J, the gap between germline ends came to 9 bases. Looked up from germline, CDR1 is LNHDA and CDR2 is SQIVND (reference sequence). CDR3 length equals 13 residues. CDR3 region: CASSSEGYNEQFF. The CDR3 DNA sequence: TGTGCCAGTAGTTCCGAGGGGTACAATGAGCAGTTCTTC.

This clonotype was seen a few times. V and J are TRBV12-5 and TRBJ2-1; 9 nucleotides line up with TRBD1. Per germline, CDR1 LGHNT and CDR2 FRNRAP. This CDR3 contains 15 residues. The J segment lost 6 bases and the V segment lost 6 bases, leaving 9 bases of the junction unmatched. CDR3 sequence: CASGPTGTGSNEQFF. The DNA for the CDR3 is TGTGCTAGTGGCCCGACCGGGACAGGGTCCAATGAGCAGTTCTTC.

This clonotype has just a few counts. The chain has TRBV4-2 and TRBJ1-1; D is unclear. This CDR3 has 15 amino acids. Germline V gene sequence: CDR1 LGHNA, CDR2 YNFKEQ. Trimming removed 0 bases from V and 3 bases from J, with 11 bases in between. CDR3 sequence (DNA): TGTGCCAGCAGCCAAGACAGCATGCCCGACACTGAAGCTTTCTTT. Translating gives CASSQDSMPDTEAFF.

This clonotype was recorded at least ten times. This rearrangement joins TRBV7-9 to TRBJ1-2; TRBD1 agrees at 7 bases. Germline V gene sequence: CDR1 SEHNR, CDR2 FQNEAQ (reference sequence). The CDR3 extends over 15 amino acids. V lost 5 bases, J lost 5 bases, and 11 bases stayed unmatched. CDR3 protein: CASSAPGTDRYGYTF. DNA for the CDR3: TGTGCCAGCAGCGCCCCGGGGACAGATCGGTATGGCTACACCTTC.

CDR3 sequence: CASSFLSSGTGELFF. In DNA, the CDR3 is TGTGCCAGCAGCTTTTTAAGTTCGGGGACCGGGGAGCTGTTTTTT. This sequence joins TRBV7-8 and TRBJ2-2; a possible D gene is TRBD2 (5 bases). V was cut by 3 bases and J by 5 bases, with 13 bases left in between. Germline assignment: CDR1 SGHVS and CDR2 FQNEAQ. The CDR3 totals 15 residues.

In its sample, this clonotype was seen a few times. The chain is built from TRBV6-1 and TRBJ2-1, with D possibly matching TRBD1 (6 bases). The CDR3 is made up of 15 amino acids. CDR1 and CDR2 (germline): MNHNS, SASEGT. The V end lost 6 bases, the J end lost 0 bases, and 12 bases lay between the germline ends. CDR3 coding DNA: TGTGCCAGCAGGATACAGGGTACCTCCTACAATGAGCAGTTCTTC. Its translation: CASRIQGTSYNEQFF.

This clonotype came up many times. The gene calls are TRBV11-1 and TRBJ2-1; D not resolved. Deletions cut 6 bases from V and 2 bases from J, with 11 bases between. In germline, CDR1 is SGHAT, CDR2 FQDESV (reference sequence). This CDR3 spans 14 amino acids. In nucleotides, the CDR3 is TGTGCCAGCAGAAAAGACACCCCCTACAATGAGCAGTTCTTC. Its protein product is CASRKDTPYNEQFF.

As to this clonotype: This CDR3 is missing its conserved last phenylalanine or tryptophan, likely due to a read error. V and J are TRBV2 and TRBJ1-2, with 8 nucleotides matching TRBD1. Losses at the gene ends were 1 base for V and 7 bases for J; bases not matched to a gene: 14. The CDR3 consists of 17 residues. Per the germline V gene, CDR1 is SNHLY and CDR2 is FYNNEI. CDR3 loop: CASSEESFTGGDGGYTL. For the CDR3, the DNA is TGTGCCAGCAGTGAAGAAAGTTTCACAGGGGGAGACGGTGGCTACACCCTC.

Note on this clonotype: This sequence may be a read error, since a much larger clone differs from it by one base. This chain connects TRBV7-8 to TRBJ2-2, with a possible D match to TRBD1 (6 bases). Germline values: CDR1 SGHVS, CDR2 FQNEAQ. This CDR3 contains 16 residues. As DNA, the CDR3 is TGTGCCAGCAGCGGAGCAAGGGGTAGGGACACCGGGGAGCCGTTTTTT. This gives the protein CASSGARGRDTGEPFF.